The T cell receptor (beta chain) under discussion was sequenced for a study of post-analysis software for immune sequencing data. The overall study: Progressive-relapsing, secondary progressive and relapsing-remitting multiple sclerosis were among the disease courses included.

Whole-study findings and limits: When patients were compared with controls, about 5 TRBV segments were more frequent, TRBV5-6, TRBV5-1 and TRBV20-1 among them. Normalized Chao1 diversity was significantly reduced in patients versus controls.

The sample holds many counts of this clonotype. The antigen remains unidentified. The V end was cut by 5 bases, the J end by 0 bases, with 18 bases between. The CDR3 extends over 17 amino acids. Unique-molecular-identifier-tagged TCR beta cDNA libraries were used. With roughly 1 to 10 million T cells as the source, approximately 500,000 cDNA molecules resulted. TCRdb analysed the PCR reads with MiXCR anew, one entry per CDR3 protein. Altogether a few hundred thousand distinct CDR3 sequences are present, 36% being singletons, with the ten largest covering under 5%. The material sequenced was blood. The sequence was collected from a girl between 10 and 17 years old with multiple sclerosis. The J gene is TRBJ2-3, the V gene TRBV12-3 or TRBV12-4; no firm D call. The CDR3 region has the DNA TGTGCCAGCAGTCGGCCCGGGTCGGCGGCTAGCACAGATACGCAGTATTTT. This sequence encodes CASSRPGSAASTDTQYF.